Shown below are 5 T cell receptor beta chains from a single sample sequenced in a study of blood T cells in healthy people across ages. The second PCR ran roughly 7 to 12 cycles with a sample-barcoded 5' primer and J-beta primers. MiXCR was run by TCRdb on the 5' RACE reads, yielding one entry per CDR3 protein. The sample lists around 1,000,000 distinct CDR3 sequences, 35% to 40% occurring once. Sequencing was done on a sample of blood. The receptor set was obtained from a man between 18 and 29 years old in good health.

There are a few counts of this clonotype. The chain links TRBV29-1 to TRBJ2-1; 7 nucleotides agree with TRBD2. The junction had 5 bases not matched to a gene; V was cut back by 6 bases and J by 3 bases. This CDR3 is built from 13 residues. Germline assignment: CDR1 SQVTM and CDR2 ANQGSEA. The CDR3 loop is CSVGGVYYNEQFF. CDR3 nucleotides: TGCAGCGTGGGGGGGGTTTACTACAATGAGCAGTTCTTC.

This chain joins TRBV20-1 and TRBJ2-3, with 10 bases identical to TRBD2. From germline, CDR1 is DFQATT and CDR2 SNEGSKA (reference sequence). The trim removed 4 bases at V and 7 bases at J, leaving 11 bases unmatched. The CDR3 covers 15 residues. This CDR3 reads CSATHLAGAFNTQYF. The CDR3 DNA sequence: TGCAGTGCTACCCATCTAGCGGGGGCCTTTAATACGCAGTATTTT.

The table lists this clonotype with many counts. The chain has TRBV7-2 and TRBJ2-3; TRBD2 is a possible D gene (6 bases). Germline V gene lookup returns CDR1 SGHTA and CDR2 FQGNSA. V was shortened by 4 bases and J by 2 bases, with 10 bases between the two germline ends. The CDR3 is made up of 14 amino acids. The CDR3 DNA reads TGTGCCAGCAGCTACACTAGCTTCACAGATACGCAGTATTTT. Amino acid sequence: CASSYTSFTDTQYF.

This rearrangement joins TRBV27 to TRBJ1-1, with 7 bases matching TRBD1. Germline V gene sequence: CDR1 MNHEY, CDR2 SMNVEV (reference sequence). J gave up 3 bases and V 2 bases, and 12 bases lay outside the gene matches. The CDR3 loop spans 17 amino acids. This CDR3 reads CASSLITSDRAYTEAFF. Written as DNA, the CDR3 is TGTGCCAGCAGTTTAATTACGTCCGACAGGGCTTACACTGAAGCTTTCTTT.

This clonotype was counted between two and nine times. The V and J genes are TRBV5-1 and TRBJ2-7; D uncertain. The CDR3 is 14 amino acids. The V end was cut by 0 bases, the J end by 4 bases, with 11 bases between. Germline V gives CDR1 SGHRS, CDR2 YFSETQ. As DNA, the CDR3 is TGCGCCAGCAGCTTGGAGGGAAGGGCTTACGAGCAGTACTTC. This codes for CASSLEGRAYEQYF.